The next 25 T cell receptor beta chains were all read from a single sample in a study of CD4+ T cells in melanoma. Sequenced by immunoSEQ multiplex PCR; TCRdb stores in-frame clones only, minus some. The sample consists of nearly 50,000 clones, roughly 89% of them appearing once. Input material: peripheral blood. Source of these receptors: a human donor with melanoma.

J is TRBJ1-1 and V is TRBV5-1; D gene unclear. Germline V gene data show CDR1 as SGHRS and CDR2 as YFSETQ. V gave up 0 bases and J gave up 0 bases, with 12 bases separating them. The CDR3 covers 16 residues. Here the CDR3 reads CASSLAVGIMNTEAFF. The CDR3 coding sequence is TGCGCCAGCAGCTTGGCAGTTGGCATCATGAACACTGAAGCTTTCTTT.

This clone has only one observation. This chain joins TRBV10-3 and TRBJ2-6; 8 bases are a match to TRBD1. V gave up 4 bases and J gave up 2 bases; unmatched junction bases: 7. The germline CDR1 and CDR2 sequences are ENHRY and SYGVKD. The CDR3 covers 17 residues. DNA for the CDR3: TGTGCCATCAGTGCCGGACAGGGATGGGCTGGGGCCAACGTCCTGACTTTC. Encoded protein: CAISAGQGWAGANVLTF.

Only one count was recorded for this clone. V usage is TRBV6-5 and J usage is TRBJ1-4, with 8 bases lining up with TRBD1. Germline CDR1 reads MNHEY; CDR2 reads SVGAGI. The CDR3 consists of 14 residues. V trimming: 7 bases; J trimming: 7 bases; junction bases outside the gene matches: 8. For the CDR3, the DNA is TGTGCCAGCACAATCGGACAGGGAAGTGAAAAACTGTTTTTT. Translation gives CASTIGQGSEKLFF.

This clone showed up just a few times. V gene TRBV30 combines with J gene TRBJ1-1, with TRBD1 as a possible D gene (5 bases). The germline V gene has CDR1 GTSNPN and CDR2 SVGIG (reference sequence). The V gene lost 7 bases and the J gene lost 3 bases, with 15 bases spanning the gap. CDR3 length equals 13 residues. The CDR3 DNA follows: TGTGCCTCGCAGAGTGGGGCCTACACTGAAGCTTTCTTT. Residues: CASQSGAYTEAFF.

The CDR3 spells CASRATGTGELFF. The CDR3 DNA sequence: TGTGCCAGCAGAGCCACTGGGACCGGGGAGCTGTTTTTT. The genes are TRBV9 and TRBJ2-2; D not certain. Germline V lookup: CDR1 SGDLS, CDR2 YYNGEE. The CDR3 totals 13 residues. Trimming left V 5 bases short and J 5 bases short, with 10 bases between.

The chain links TRBV5-6 to TRBJ1-2; TRBD1 agrees at 7 bases. There are 13 residues in the CDR3. Trimming at V came to 5 bases and at J to 5 bases, leaving 6 bases not matched to a gene. Germline V gene data show CDR1 as SGHDT and CDR2 as YYEEEE. The CDR3 here is CASRETGSYGYTF. The CDR3 DNA sequence: TGTGCCAGCAGGGAGACAGGGTCGTATGGCTACACCTTC.

The V gene is TRBV5-1, the J gene TRBJ2-5, with 13 bases identical to TRBD2. Germline CDR1 is SGHRS and CDR2 is YFSETQ. The CDR3 is made up of 15 amino acids. V lost 5 bases and J lost 4; bases outside the gene matches: 5. The CDR3 is CASRLAGGPAETQYF. The DNA of the CDR3 is TGCGCCAGCAGACTAGCGGGGGGGCCGGCAGAGACCCAGTACTTC.

This chain joins TRBV4-3 and TRBJ2-1; TRBD2 aligns across 9 bases. The CDR3 sequence is 16 residues long. From germline, CDR1 is LGHNA and CDR2 YSLEER. With 0 bases clipped from V and 9 bases from J, the junction kept 9 bases outside the gene matches. CDR3 region: CASSQDRGGGAGEQFF. In nucleotides, the CDR3 is TGCGCCAGCAGCCAAGATCGTGGCGGGGGGGCCGGTGAGCAGTTCTTC.

Note on this clone: Other DNA variants within this sample encode the same CDR3. V and J are TRBV7-6 and TRBJ2-3, with a possible D match to TRBD2 (5 bases). Per the germline V gene, CDR1 is SGHVS and CDR2 is FNYEAQ. With 5 bases removed from V and 2 bases from J, the gap between germline ends came to 11 bases. The CDR3 runs 14 residues. DNA of the CDR3: TGTGCCAGCAGCCCCGGACTTAACACAGATACGCAGTATTTT. This gives the protein CASSPGLNTDTQYF.

This chain links TRBV6-6 with TRBJ1-1, with D unclear. With 7 bases removed from V and 7 bases from J, the gap between germline ends came to 10 bases. This CDR3 is built from 11 residues. Germline CDR1 is MNHNY and CDR2 is SVGAGI (reference sequence). The CDR3 sequence is CASTQLVEAFF. CDR3 coding DNA: TGTGCCAGCACCCAACTTGTTGAAGCTTTCTTT.

The chain links TRBV7-2 to TRBJ2-7; D gene unclear. The CDR3 covers 13 residues. V lost 2 bases, J lost 2 bases, and 7 bases lay in between. The V gene's germline CDR1 is SGHTA and CDR2 FQGNSA. As DNA, the CDR3 is TGTGCCAGCAGCTTAAGTAAAGCCTACGAGCAGTACTTC. Its translation is CASSLSKAYEQYF.

The gene calls are TRBV5-6 and TRBJ1-1; D possibly corresponds to TRBD1 (5 bases). Trimming left V 5 bases short and J 1 base short, with 12 bases between. Germline CDR1 reads SGHDT; CDR2 reads YYEEEE. The CDR3 consists of 14 residues. The CDR3 loop is CASRSGAWNTEAFF. The CDR3 nucleotides read TGTGCCAGCAGATCCGGGGCTTGGAACACTGAAGCTTTCTTT.

The rearrangement uses TRBV7-9 and TRBJ2-5, with TRBD1 identical over 8 bases. The V segment lost 5 bases and the J segment 1 base; nucleotides outside the gene matches: 15. The CDR3 contains 18 residues. The V gene's germline CDR1 is SEHNR and CDR2 FQNEAQ (reference sequence). The CDR3 bases are TGTGCCAGCAGCACTACACGGACAGGGAAAGCGGGCCAAGAGACCCAGTACTTC. As protein: CASSTTRTGKAGQETQYF.

The gene calls are TRBV14 and TRBJ2-1, with TRBD2 as a possible D gene (5 bases). CDR1 and CDR2 from the germline V gene are SGHDN and FVKESK. Trimming pared 1 base from V and 9 bases from J, leaving 16 bases between. CDR3 length: 15 residues. CDR3 sequence: CASSQAPAAYGEQFF. Written as DNA, the CDR3 is TGTGCCAGCAGCCAAGCACCAGCGGCTTATGGTGAGCAGTTCTTC.

The gene calls are TRBV7-6 and TRBJ2-3; the D gene is possibly TRBD2 (7 bases). V was clipped by 5 bases and J by 4 bases, with 16 bases between them. Germline V lookup: CDR1 SGHVS, CDR2 FNYEAQ. This CDR3 contains 15 residues. The CDR3 bases are TGTGCCAGCAGCCCCCTTCCGGGGGGCTCAGATACGCAGTATTTT. This sequence encodes CASSPLPGGSDTQYF. The variable domain in full, completed from reference TRBV7-6 and TRBJ2-3, reads GAGVSQSPRYKVTKRGQDVALRCDPISGHVSLYWYRQALGQGPEFLTYFNYEAQQDKSGLPNDRFSAERPEGSISTLTIQRTEQRDSAMYRCASSPLPGGSDTQYFGPGTRLTVL.

V usage is TRBV7-3 and J usage is TRBJ2-1, with TRBD1 identical over 7 bases. V lost 4 bases to trimming and J lost 5 bases; unmatched junction nucleotides: 5. This CDR3 contains 14 residues. Looked up from germline, CDR1 is SGHTA and CDR2 is FQGTGA. In nucleotides, the CDR3 is TGTGCCAGCAGCTCGGACAGGTCGGACAATGAGCAGTTCTTC. Residues: CASSSDRSDNEQFF.

The V gene is TRBV9, the J gene TRBJ1-2, with 9 bases matching TRBD1. CDR1 and CDR2 (germline): SGDLS, YYNGEE. The length of the CDR3 is 15 residues. J was trimmed by 7 bases and V by 4 bases; bases with no gene match: 11. The CDR3 here is CASSPDRDRVRGYTF. CDR3 bases: TGTGCCAGCAGCCCCGACAGGGACAGGGTACGTGGCTACACCTTC.

V usage is TRBV28 and J usage is TRBJ1-4; 12 nucleotides align to TRBD1. V was pared by 5 bases and J by 6 bases, with 4 bases of the junction left unmatched. The CDR3 has 15 residues. Per germline, CDR1 MDHEN and CDR2 SYDVKM. The CDR3 region is CASSAGDRGHEKLFF. CDR3 coding DNA: TGTGCCAGCAGTGCCGGGGACAGGGGGCATGAAAAACTGTTTTTT.

This chain's CDR3 is CASSGNRDRALEANYGYTF. CDR3 sequence (DNA): TGTGCCAGCAGTGGTAATCGCGACAGGGCTCTTGAAGCTAACTATGGCTACACCTTC. The chain uses TRBV2 and TRBJ1-2, with TRBD1 identical over 7 bases. Germline V gene sequence: CDR1 SNHLY, CDR2 FYNNEI. After removal of 4 bases from V and 0 bases from J, the junction contained 17 bases not matched to a gene. This CDR3 contains 19 residues. The full variable domain, rest sourced from reference TRBV2 and TRBJ1-2, is EPEVTQTPSHQVTQMGQEVILRCVPISNHLYFYWYRQILGQKVEFLVSFYNNEISEKSEIFDDQFSVERPDGSNFTLKIRSTKLEDSAMYFCASSGNRDRALEANYGYTFGSGTRLTVV.

The V call is TRBV6-1, the J call TRBJ2-7; 8 positions agree with TRBD1. J lost 3 bases, V lost 4 bases, and 5 bases had no gene match. Germline V CDR1 and CDR2: MNHNS, SASEGT. This CDR3 has 14 residues. The CDR3 nucleotides are TGTGCCAGCAGTGTGGGACAGGCCATCTACGAGCAGTACTTC. Its translation is CASSVGQAIYEQYF.

This chain links TRBV9 with TRBJ2-3; a weak D match, TRBD2 (6 bases). The CDR3 extends over 14 amino acids. Germline V gene sequence: CDR1 SGDLS, CDR2 YYNGEE. V lost 4 bases, J lost 2 bases, and 11 bases lay in between. CDR3 DNA: TGTGCCAGCAGCCTAGGGACTTCCACAGATACGCAGTATTTT. This encodes CASSLGTSTDTQYF.

This chain uses TRBV30 with TRBJ1-1; the D is unclear. Germline lookup yields CDR1 GTSNPN and CDR2 SVGIG (reference sequence). This CDR3 comprises 15 residues. Trimming pared 4 bases from V and 0 bases from J, leaving 15 bases between. CDR3 coding DNA: TGTGCCTGGAACAAGGTTGGGGAAATGAACACTGAAGCTTTCTTT. Translated: CAWNKVGEMNTEAFF.

This clone has a handful of counts. The chain recombines TRBV6-6 with TRBJ1-6, with 8 bases aligning to TRBD1. Germline V gives CDR1 MNHNY, CDR2 SVGAGI (reference sequence). The CDR3 is 15 residues long. Unmatched junction bases numbered 4, after V lost 2 bases and J lost 7 bases. The CDR3 coding sequence is TGTGCCAGCAGTTACCCCGGGACAGGAAATTCACCCCTCCACTTT. The encoded protein is CASSYPGTGNSPLHF.

The V gene is TRBV5-1, the J gene TRBJ2-7, with D tentatively TRBD1 (6 bases). The CDR3 is 12 amino acids. The germline CDR1 and CDR2 sequences are SGHRS and YFSETQ. The V gene lost 4 bases and the J gene lost 3 bases, with 8 bases spanning the gap. The CDR3 nucleotides are TGCGCCAGCAGCCGGACAGACTACGAGCAGTACTTC. Protein product: CASSRTDYEQYF.

V gene TRBV28 combines with J gene TRBJ2-7; D could derive from TRBD1 or TRBD2 (5 bases each). V was cut by 5 bases and J by 6 bases, with 14 bases left in between. The CDR3 has 13 residues. From germline, CDR1 is MDHEN and CDR2 SYDVKM. In nucleotides, the CDR3 is TGTGCCAGCAGTGGGGGACCCCTAGCCGAGCAGTACTTC. Its protein is CASSGGPLAEQYF. Complete variable domain (other parts from reference TRBV28 and TRBJ2-7): DVKVTQSSRYLVKRTGEKVFLECVQDMDHENMFWYRQDPGLGLRLIYFSYDVKMKEKGDIPEGYSVSREKKERFSLILESASTNQTSMYLCASSGGPLAEQYFGPGTRLTVT.